The 4 T cell receptor beta chains below come from one sample, sequenced in a study of regulatory T cells in long-lasting Graves disease. Library construction for TCR beta used iRepertoire HTBI primers and Arm-PCR of CDR3 regions. TCRdb re-called the multiplex PCR reads through MiXCR, storing one row per CDR3 protein. The sample lists some 370,000 distinct CDR3 sequences, about 23% seen once, with around 30% in the top ten. Regarding time point: persistent/refractory GD, antithyroid drugs over 5 years with positive TRAb. Making the TCR library involved RNA that had been extracted from PBMCs. The material was peripheral blood mononuclear cells (PBMCs), obtained when the disease was refractory, from a patient treated with antithyroid drugs. The receptor source for this set is a woman aged 40 to 55 with Graves disease.

This clonotype came up many times. The J gene is TRBJ2-7, the V gene TRBV12-3 or TRBV12-4, with D hard to call. V was cut by 1 base and J by 6 bases, with 10 bases left in between. CDR3 length equals 13 residues. CDR3 residues: CASSLVTRSEQYF. DNA of the CDR3: TGTGCCAGCAGTTTAGTGACACGCTCCGAGCAGTACTTC.

V and J are TRBV20-1 and TRBJ2-5; D ambiguous. The germline V gene encodes CDR1 DFQATT and CDR2 SNEGSKA (reference sequence). V was trimmed by 2 bases and J by 2 bases, leaving 9 bases between them. This CDR3 comprises 13 residues. DNA of the CDR3: TGCAGTGCTAGAAACCCTAGTCAAGAGACCCAGTACTTC. Encoded protein: CSARNPSQETQYF.

The J gene is TRBJ2-1, the V gene TRBV15; 7 nucleotides agree with TRBD2. Germline V CDR1 and CDR2: LNHNV, YYDKDF (reference sequence). The J segment lost 7 bases and the V segment lost 5 bases, leaving 5 bases of the junction unmatched. This CDR3 contains 13 residues. CDR3 in DNA: TGTGCCACCAGCTCGCAGGGAGGGAATGAGCAGTTCTTC. Translation gives CATSSQGGNEQFF.

The V gene is TRBV6-1, the J gene TRBJ2-5; 11 bases match TRBD2. In germline, CDR1 is MNHNS, CDR2 SASEGT. The ends lost 6 bases at V and 2 bases at J; junction bases unmatched: 11. The CDR3 runs 17 residues. The DNA of the CDR3 is TGTGCCAGCAGAAACGACCTAGCGGGAGGTCAGCAAGAGACCCAGTACTTC. Encoded protein: CASRNDLAGGQQETQYF.